The table lists the clone carrying this T cell receptor (beta chain) with many counts. Documented treatment: preoperative locoregional IRX-2 cytokine immunotherapy. Samples came from a phase Ib trial of preoperative locoregional IRX-2 cytokine immunotherapy. Sequencing was performed with immunoSEQ multiplex PCR; in TCRdb, only in-frame clones are kept and a portion is missing. The table includes about 98,000 clones, 86% detected once. The data were obtained in a study of preoperative IRX-2 immunotherapy in early breast cancer. From germline, CDR1 is GTSNPN and CDR2 SVGIG (reference sequence). Trimming cost V 0 bases and J 7 bases, with 6 bases left between them. CDR3 size: 11 residues.

The receptor's source is a human donor with breast cancer. The chain combines TRBV30 with TRBJ1-2, with D uncertain. Sample: tumor tissue, taken after IRX-2 immunotherapy. The CDR3, as DNA: TGTGCCTGGAGTGTGCCCCCTGGCTACACCTTC. It translates to CAWSVPPGYTF.